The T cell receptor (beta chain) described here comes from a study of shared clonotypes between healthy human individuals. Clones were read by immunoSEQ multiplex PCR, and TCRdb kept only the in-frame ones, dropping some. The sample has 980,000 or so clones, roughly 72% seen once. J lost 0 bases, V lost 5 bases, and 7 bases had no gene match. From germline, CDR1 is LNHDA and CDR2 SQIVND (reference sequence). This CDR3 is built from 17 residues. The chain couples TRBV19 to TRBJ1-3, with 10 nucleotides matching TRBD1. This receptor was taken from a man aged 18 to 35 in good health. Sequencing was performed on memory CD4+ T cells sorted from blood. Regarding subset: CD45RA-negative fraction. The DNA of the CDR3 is TGTGCCAGTAGTGGAACCGGGACAGGGGCCTCTGGAAACACCATATATTTT. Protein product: CASSGTGTGASGNTIYF.